These 7 T cell receptor beta chains originate from one sample sequenced in a study of response to subunit inactivated influenza vaccine. TCRdb redid the calling of the RT-PCR reads with MiXCR, one entry per CDR3 protein. The profile shows around 530,000 distinct CDR3 sequences, about 11% of them singletons. The specimen was PBMCs from blood, collected on the day of vaccination. The origin of the receptors is a man in his fifties or sixties who received an inactivated influenza vaccine.

This clonotype was seen a handful of times. CDR3 nucleotides: TGTGCCAGCAGCTTCATGACATGGGGCCACAATGAGCAGTTCTTC. Its protein is CASSFMTWGHNEQFF. The chain is built from TRBV7-2 and TRBJ2-1; TRBD1 might be the D (5 bases). V lost 3 bases to trimming and J lost 5 bases, with 14 bases between them. Germline loops: CDR1 SGHTA, CDR2 FQGNSA. The CDR3 covers 15 residues.

The rearrangement joins TRBV12-3 or TRBV12-4 to TRBJ1-4; TRBD1 aligns across 7 bases. Germline trimming cut 8 bases from V and 8 bases from J; bases unmatched to any gene: 5. CDR3 size: 12 residues. The CDR3 is CASQGVGEKLFF. The CDR3 nucleotides are TGTGCCAGCCAGGGGGTTGGGGAAAAACTGTTTTTT.

The rearrangement joins TRBV10-3 to TRBJ2-3; 8 nucleotides match TRBD2. This CDR3 has 17 amino acids. Germline V gene data show CDR1 as ENHRY and CDR2 as SYGVKD. The ends lost 10 bases at V and 4 bases at J; junction bases unmatched: 19. For the CDR3, the DNA is TGTGCCACCGAAAGGGGGACCCGAAGCGGGAGAGCAGATACGCAGTATTTT. Translating gives CATERGTRSGRADTQYF.

This clonotype occurred a few times. The rearrangement joins TRBV5-1 to TRBJ2-7, with D possibly TRBD1 on 5 matching bases. The CDR3 is made up of 13 amino acids. The V end lost 4 bases, the J end lost 3 bases, and 11 bases lay between the germline ends. Germline V lookup: CDR1 SGHRS, CDR2 YFSETQ. Written as DNA, the CDR3 is TGCGCCAGCAGCCCAGCTGACAGCTACGAGCAGTACTTC. This encodes CASSPADSYEQYF.

The rearrangement uses TRBV24-1 and TRBJ2-1; D gene ambiguous. The V and J ends lost 3 bases and 1 base respectively, with 6 bases between them. Germline CDR1 KGHDR, CDR2 SFDVKD. The CDR3 is 14 amino acids. In DNA, the CDR3 is TGTGCCACCAGTGATCCTTGGTCCTACAATGAGCAGTTCTTC. Amino acids: CATSDPWSYNEQFF.

The V gene is TRBV10-3, the J gene TRBJ2-4, with D possibly being TRBD2 (5 bases). Deletions cut 0 bases from V and 6 bases from J, with 15 bases between. CDR1 is ENHRY, CDR2 SYGVKD, per germline. The CDR3 is 16 amino acids. The CDR3 is CAISESTKSRANIQYF. The CDR3 bases are TGTGCCATCAGTGAGTCGACGAAGTCGCGGGCAAACATTCAGTACTTC.

This clonotype occurred a few times. V gene TRBV6-5 combines with J gene TRBJ2-5, with 9 bases identical to TRBD1. CDR3 length: 19 residues. CDR1 and CDR2 (germline): MNHEY, SVGAGI. V lost 0 bases and J lost 4; bases outside the gene matches: 15. The CDR3 DNA is TGTGCCAGCAGTTACTCGCTAGTAGGGACAGGGCGGAGGGCAGAGACCCAGTACTTC. It encodes CASSYSLVGTGRRAETQYF.